This T cell receptor beta chain was documented in a study of blood T cells in healthy people across ages. Primers used in a second PCR of roughly 7 to 11 cycles were a sample-barcoded 5' primer and a J-beta primer mix. TCRdb re-derived calls from the 5' RACE reads in MiXCR, one entry per CDR3 protein. The table includes under 800,000 distinct CDR3 sequences, roughly 21% detected once. The germline V gene encodes CDR1 MNHNS and CDR2 SASEGT. The CDR3 has 15 residues. Between the trimmed V and J ends, which lost 6 bases and 1 base, there was a span of 15 bases. Findings and caveats of the study: With unsorted PBMCs, a conclusive comparison of naive versus antigen-experienced cells was not possible.

A few counts support this clonotype. Its antigen remains unknown. Peripheral blood was drawn, approximately 9.5 milliliters per donor. The chain has TRBV6-1 and TRBJ2-5; tentative D call: TRBD1 (7 bases). Sequenced: blood. The TCR was taken from a man in his sixties or seventies in good health. The CDR3 DNA sequence: TGTGCCAGCAGGCTGCAGGGGGACTTCCAAGAGACCCAGTACTTC. Amino acids: CASRLQGDFQETQYF.